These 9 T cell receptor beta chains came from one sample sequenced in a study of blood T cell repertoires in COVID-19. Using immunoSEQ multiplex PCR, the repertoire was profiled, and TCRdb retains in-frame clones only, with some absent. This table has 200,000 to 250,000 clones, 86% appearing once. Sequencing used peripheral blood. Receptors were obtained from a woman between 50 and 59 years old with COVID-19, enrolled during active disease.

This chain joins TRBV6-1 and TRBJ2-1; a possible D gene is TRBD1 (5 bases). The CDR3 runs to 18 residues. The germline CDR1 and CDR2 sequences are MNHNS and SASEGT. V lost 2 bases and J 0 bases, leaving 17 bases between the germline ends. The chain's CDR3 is CASSERLVGASSYNEQFF. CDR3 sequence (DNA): TGTGCCAGCAGTGAAAGGCTAGTAGGGGCCAGCTCCTACAATGAGCAGTTCTTC.

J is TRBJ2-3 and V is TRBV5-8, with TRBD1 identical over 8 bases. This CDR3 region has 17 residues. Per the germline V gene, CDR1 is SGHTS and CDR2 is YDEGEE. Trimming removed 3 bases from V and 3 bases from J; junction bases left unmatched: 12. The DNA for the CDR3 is TGTGCCAGCAGCTCCTGGGGACAGGTGATCGGTACAGATACGCAGTATTTT. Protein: CASSSWGQVIGTDTQYF.

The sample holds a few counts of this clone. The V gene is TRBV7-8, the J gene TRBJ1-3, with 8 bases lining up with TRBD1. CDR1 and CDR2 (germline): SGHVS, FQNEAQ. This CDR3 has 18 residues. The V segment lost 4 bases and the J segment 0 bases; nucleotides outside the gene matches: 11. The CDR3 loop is CASSSFSGTGASGNTIYF. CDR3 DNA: TGTGCCAGCAGCTCCTTCTCCGGGACAGGAGCCTCTGGAAACACCATATATTTT.

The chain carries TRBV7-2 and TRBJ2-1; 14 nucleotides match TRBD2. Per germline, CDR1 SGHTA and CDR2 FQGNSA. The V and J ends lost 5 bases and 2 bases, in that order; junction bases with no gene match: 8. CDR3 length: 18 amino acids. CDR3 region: CASSPGTSGGVAYNEQFF. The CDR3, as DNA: TGTGCCAGCAGCCCCGGGACTAGCGGGGGAGTAGCCTACAATGAGCAGTTCTTC.

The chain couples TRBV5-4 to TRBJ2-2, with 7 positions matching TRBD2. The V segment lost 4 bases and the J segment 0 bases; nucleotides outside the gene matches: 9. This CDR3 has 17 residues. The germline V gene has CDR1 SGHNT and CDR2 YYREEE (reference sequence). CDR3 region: CASSPASGRANTGELFF. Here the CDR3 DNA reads TGTGCCAGCAGCCCGGCTAGCGGACGTGCGAACACCGGGGAGCTGTTTTTT.

DNA of the CDR3: TGTGCCAGCAGGCCGACGTGGGGGGACGGAAACACCATATATTTT. It translates to CASRPTWGDGNTIYF. This chain links TRBV7-6 with TRBJ1-3, with a weak D call TRBD1 (5 bases). This CDR3 spans 15 amino acids. Trimming removed 6 bases at V and 4 bases at J, with 16 bases between. Germline V gene lookup returns CDR1 SGHVS and CDR2 FNYEAQ.

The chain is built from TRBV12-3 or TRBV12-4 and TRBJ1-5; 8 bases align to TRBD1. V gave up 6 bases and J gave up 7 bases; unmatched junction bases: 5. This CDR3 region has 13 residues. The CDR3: CASRDRAGQPQHF. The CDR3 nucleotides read TGTGCCAGCAGGGACAGGGCAGGGCAGCCCCAGCATTTT.

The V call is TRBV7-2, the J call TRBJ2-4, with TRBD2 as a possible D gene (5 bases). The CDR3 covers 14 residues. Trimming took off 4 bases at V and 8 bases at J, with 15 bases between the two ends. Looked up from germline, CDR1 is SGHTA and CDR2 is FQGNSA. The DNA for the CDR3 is TGTGCCAGCAGCTCGGACTGGTCTCTGGACATTCAGTACTTC. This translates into CASSSDWSLDIQYF.

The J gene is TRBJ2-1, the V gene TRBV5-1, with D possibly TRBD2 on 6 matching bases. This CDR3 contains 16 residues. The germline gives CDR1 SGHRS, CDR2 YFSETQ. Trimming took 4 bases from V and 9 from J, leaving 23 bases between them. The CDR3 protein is CASSLRRGRNGAEQFF. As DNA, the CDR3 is TGCGCCAGCAGCCTCAGGAGGGGAAGAAATGGGGCTGAGCAGTTCTTC.